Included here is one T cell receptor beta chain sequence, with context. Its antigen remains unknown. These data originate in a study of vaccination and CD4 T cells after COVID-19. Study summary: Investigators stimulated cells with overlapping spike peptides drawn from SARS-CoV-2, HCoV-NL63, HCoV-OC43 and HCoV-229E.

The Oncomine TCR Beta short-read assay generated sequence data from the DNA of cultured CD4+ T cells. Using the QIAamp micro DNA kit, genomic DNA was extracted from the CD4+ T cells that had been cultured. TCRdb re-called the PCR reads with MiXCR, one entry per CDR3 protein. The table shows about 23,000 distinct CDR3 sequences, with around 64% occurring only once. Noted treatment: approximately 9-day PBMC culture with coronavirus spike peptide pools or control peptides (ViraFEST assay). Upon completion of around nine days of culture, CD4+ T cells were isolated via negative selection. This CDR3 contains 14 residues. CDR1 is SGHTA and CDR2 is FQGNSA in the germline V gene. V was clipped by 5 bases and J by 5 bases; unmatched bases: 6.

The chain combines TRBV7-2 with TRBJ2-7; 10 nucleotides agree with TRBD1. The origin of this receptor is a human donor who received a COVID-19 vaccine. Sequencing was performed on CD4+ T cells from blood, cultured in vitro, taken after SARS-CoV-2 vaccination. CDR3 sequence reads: CASSLWDRGNEQYF. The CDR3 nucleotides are TGTGCCAGCAGCCTCTGGGACAGGGGAAACGAGCAGTACTTC.